A single sample gave rise to the 32 T cell receptor beta chains below, sequenced in a study of shared clonotypes between healthy human individuals (dated by TCRdb to 2020 to 2021). Library generation was performed with the immunoSEQ multiplex PCR assay. This is the immuneACCESS table as TCRdb keeps it, with only in-frame sequences that have V and J called. A part of the clones is gone; compared with another copy, unresolved V genes explain less than half, and the rest is unexplained. The sample includes about 1.1 million clones, with 75% to 80% observed a single time. The ten largest clones represent 0.5% to 0.6% of the sample. The sample comprised memory CD4+ T cells from PBMCs. The sample's cell subset or site label is to be understood as: CD45RA-negative fraction. These receptor sequences come from a man younger than 30 in good health. Some clones in this sample may be carry-over from other donors' samples.

The rearrangement links TRBV29-1 to TRBJ2-1, with D perhaps TRBD2 (5 bases). This CDR3 is 14 amino acids long. Germline loops: CDR1 SQVTM, CDR2 ANQGSEA. The CDR3: CSPTRGSSYNEQFF. DNA of the CDR3: TGCAGTCCCACTCGGGGTAGCTCCTACAATGAGCAGTTCTTC.

As concerns this clone: The sample holds other DNA sequences that translate to the same CDR3. The rearrangement uses TRBV2 and TRBJ2-7, with TRBD1 as a possible D gene (5 bases). Trimming took 6 bases from V and 2 from J, leaving 8 bases between them. Per germline, CDR1 SNHLY and CDR2 FYNNEI. The CDR3 covers 12 residues. The CDR3 is CASSTGPYEQYF. Here the CDR3 DNA reads TGTGCCAGCAGCACAGGCCCCTACGAGCAGTACTTC.

This clone was counted a few times. This chain connects TRBV2 to TRBJ2-3; D is ambiguous. CDR3 length equals 16 residues. Trimming took off 3 bases at V and 3 bases at J, with 16 bases between the two ends. Germline V gene data show CDR1 as SNHLY and CDR2 as FYNNEI. The CDR3 region is CASSERGPQYTDTQYF. The CDR3 DNA reads TGTGCCAGCAGTGAGCGTGGACCCCAATATACAGATACGCAGTATTTT.

V gene TRBV6-6 combines with J gene TRBJ2-1, with D possibly being TRBD2 (6 bases). Trimming pared 2 bases from V and 3 bases from J, leaving 8 bases between. CDR1 and CDR2 (germline): MNHNY, SVGAGI (reference sequence). The CDR3 is made up of 14 amino acids. CDR3 in amino acids: CASSYRLDYNEQFF. CDR3 coding DNA: TGTGCCAGCAGTTACAGACTAGACTACAATGAGCAGTTCTTC.

This clone was found once. This chain uses TRBV4-2 with TRBJ1-4; 7 positions match TRBD1. CDR1 LGHNA and CDR2 YNFKEQ come from the germline V gene. There are 14 residues in the CDR3. The trim removed 0 bases at V and 8 bases at J, leaving 3 bases unmatched. In DNA form, the CDR3 reads TGTGCCAGCAGCCAAGACGAGGGGGCCGAAAAACTGTTTTTT. Translation gives CASSQDEGAEKLFF.

The rearrangement uses TRBV2 and TRBJ2-2; D not resolved. CDR1 is SNHLY and CDR2 is FYNNEI in the germline V gene. The CDR3 covers 13 residues. The germline V and J ends were trimmed by 5 bases and 3 bases, with 7 bases remaining between them. The chain's CDR3 is CASSSEHTGELFF. The CDR3 DNA is TGTGCCAGCAGTAGTGAACACACCGGGGAGCTGTTTTTT.

This sequence joins TRBV28 and TRBJ2-1; 7 bases agree with TRBD2. V lost 4 bases to trimming and J lost 1 base; unmatched junction nucleotides: 10. Germline assignment: CDR1 MDHEN and CDR2 SYDVKM. CDR3 size: 17 residues. The CDR3 here is CASSSLTSMGSYNEQFF. Here the CDR3 DNA reads TGTGCCAGCAGTTCGCTGACTAGCATGGGATCCTACAATGAGCAGTTCTTC.

The chain uses TRBV7-9 and TRBJ1-1; a weak D match, TRBD1 (6 bases). Trimming removed 8 bases from V and 10 bases from J, with 23 bases in between. The CDR3 spans 14 residues. Germline V gives CDR1 SEHNR, CDR2 FQNEAQ (reference sequence). The CDR3 reads CASAPYVGALVAFF. Here the CDR3 DNA reads TGTGCCAGCGCCCCGTATGTGGGGGCGCTTGTAGCTTTCTTT.

This chain connects TRBV2 to TRBJ2-7, with D possibly matching TRBD2 (6 bases). The CDR3 extends over 14 amino acids. Trimming stripped 6 bases from V and 3 bases from J, with 15 bases between. Germline V gene lookup returns CDR1 SNHLY and CDR2 FYNNEI. The CDR3 DNA reads as TGTGCCAGCAGAAGACGTGGAGGGAACTACGAGCAGTACTTC. It translates to CASRRRGGNYEQYF.

The genes are TRBV7-6 and TRBJ2-1, with TRBD2 matching over 10 bases. V lost 4 bases, J lost 4 bases, and 7 bases stayed unmatched. Germline assignment: CDR1 SGHVS and CDR2 FNYEAQ. This CDR3 is 16 amino acids long. The CDR3 spells CASSSRGTSAYNEQFF. DNA for the CDR3: TGTGCCAGCAGCTCACGAGGGACTAGCGCGTACAATGAGCAGTTCTTC.

In the case of this clone: A much larger clonotype is one base distant, so this may be a read error. V is TRBV9 and J is TRBJ2-5; D may match TRBD1 or TRBD2 (5 bases each). Judging by the DNA end, TRBJ2-7 fits better; the J call may be wrong. The CDR3 contains 13 residues. CDR1 and CDR2 from the germline V gene are SGDLS and YYNGEE. The CDR3: CASSRGSSYEQYF. In DNA form, the CDR3 reads TGTGCCAGCAGCCGGGGCAGCTCCTACGAGCAGTACTTC.

V usage is TRBV5-6 and J usage is TRBJ2-3; D is unresolved. Trimming left V 4 bases short and J 2 bases short, with 14 bases between. The CDR3 runs 15 residues. Looked up from germline, CDR1 is SGHDT and CDR2 is YYEEEE. CDR3 amino acids: CASSGVGRNTDTQYF. The CDR3 bases are TGTGCCAGCAGCGGAGTGGGTAGAAACACAGATACGCAGTATTTT.

This clone was recorded only once. The CDR3 loop is CASSQVGLADQFF. The CDR3 DNA is TGTGCCAGCAGCCAAGTGGGACTAGCAGACCAGTTCTTC. This chain links TRBV4-2 with TRBJ2-1, with TRBD2 identical over 9 bases. CDR1 and CDR2 (germline): LGHNA, YNFKEQ. The CDR3 runs 13 residues. With V trimmed by 1 base and J by 13 bases, 5 bases remained unmatched.

This chain uses TRBV25-1 with TRBJ2-5, with 7 bases matching TRBD2. Losses at the gene ends were 6 bases for V and 4 bases for J; bases not matched to a gene: 8. There are 14 residues in the CDR3. Germline assignment: CDR1 MGHDK and CDR2 SYGVNS. The CDR3 reads CASSPLGGLETQYF. CDR3 nucleotide sequence: TGTGCCAGCAGCCCATTGGGGGGGTTAGAGACCCAGTACTTC. The whole variable domain, remainder taken from reference TRBV25-1 and TRBJ2-5, is EADIYQTPRYLVIGTGKKITLECSQTMGHDKMYWYQQDPGMELHLIHYSYGVNSTEKGDLSSESTVSRIRTEHFPLTLESARPSHTSQYLCASSPLGGLETQYFGPGTRLLVL.

The sample holds many counts of this clone. V gene TRBV2 combines with J gene TRBJ1-4; D ambiguous. There are 13 residues in the CDR3. V was trimmed by 1 base and J by 14 bases, leaving 14 bases between them. Germline CDR1 reads SNHLY; CDR2 reads FYNNEI. The CDR3 sequence: CASSEGRGSTLFF. DNA for the CDR3: TGTGCCAGCAGTGAAGGGCGGGGTAGTACGCTGTTTTTT.

The V call is TRBV29-1, the J call TRBJ2-7; 13 bases fit TRBD2. Germline V lookup: CDR1 SQVTM, CDR2 ANQGSEA. Trimming at V came to 4 bases and at J to 0 bases, leaving 12 bases not matched to a gene. This CDR3 is built from 18 residues. CDR3 amino acids: CSVAPTSGRIFSSYEQYF. In nucleotides, the CDR3 is TGCAGCGTTGCCCCGACTAGCGGGAGGATTTTTAGCTCCTACGAGCAGTACTTC.

V usage is TRBV6-5 and J usage is TRBJ2-2, with D possibly TRBD1 on 6 matching bases. The germline V and J ends were trimmed by 2 bases and 4 bases, with 11 bases remaining between them. The V gene's germline CDR1 is MNHEY and CDR2 SVGAGI. There are 15 residues in the CDR3. CDR3 sequence (DNA): TGTGCCAGCAGTTACCCAGGGACAAGCACCGGGGAGCTGTTTTTT. It is translated as CASSYPGTSTGELFF.

This clone has only a few counts. One end of the junction is discordant with germline, which a read error may explain. The identical CDR3 is also encoded by other nucleotide sequences in the sample. The rearrangement links TRBV2 to TRBJ1-1, with a possible D match to TRBD1 (6 bases). The CDR3 has 12 amino acids. Per the germline V gene, CDR1 is SNHLY and CDR2 is FYNNEI. CDR3 amino acids: CASSEGGTEAFF. CDR3 DNA: TGTGCCAGCAGCGAAGGGGGCACTGAAGCTTTCTTT.

This chain uses TRBV5-4 with TRBJ2-3; weak D call: TRBD2 (6 bases). The CDR3 is 13 residues long. Trimming removed 4 bases at V and 5 bases at J, with 11 bases between. Germline V CDR1 and CDR2: SGHNT, YYREEE (reference sequence). The CDR3 region is CASSLGGIDTQYF. CDR3 DNA sequence: TGTGCCAGCAGCCTAGGAGGGATAGATACGCAGTATTTT.

The chain is built from TRBV7-9 and TRBJ2-5; 9 bases are shared with TRBD1. CDR1 and CDR2 (germline): SEHNR, FQNEAQ (reference sequence). This CDR3 region has 15 residues. Germline trimming cut 2 bases from V and 4 bases from J; bases unmatched to any gene: 5. The CDR3 is CASSLRTGGPETQYF. CDR3 bases: TGTGCCAGCAGCTTACGAACAGGGGGCCCAGAGACCCAGTACTTC. Full variable domain (missing parts from reference TRBV7-9 and TRBJ2-5): DTGVSQNPRHKITKRGQNVTFRCDPISEHNRLYWYRQTLGQGPEFLTYFQNEAQLEKSRLLSDRFSAERPKGSFSTLEIQRTEQGDSAMYLCASSLRTGGPETQYFGPGTRLLVL.

The rearrangement links TRBV7-2 to TRBJ2-7; possibly TRBD1 for D (5 bases). Trimming took off 5 bases at V and 0 bases at J, with 11 bases between the two ends. There are 14 residues in the CDR3. The germline V gene encodes CDR1 SGHTA and CDR2 FQGNSA. CDR3 in amino acids: CASSLLGLSYEQYF. Written as DNA, the CDR3 is TGTGCCAGCAGCCTTCTGGGGCTCTCCTACGAGCAGTACTTC. Using reference TRBV7-2 and TRBJ2-7 for the parts outside the CDR3, the full variable domain is GAGVSQSPSNKVTEKGKDVELRCDPISGHTALYWYRQSLGQGLEFLIYFQGNSAPDKSGLPSDRFSAERTGGSVSTLTIQRTQQEDSAVYLCASSLLGLSYEQYFGPGTRLTVT.

This clone was recorded once. The chain combines TRBV9 with TRBJ2-3; TRBD2 matches 11 bases. V gave up 2 bases and J gave up 7 bases; unmatched junction bases: 9. This CDR3 is built from 16 residues. Per germline, CDR1 SGDLS and CDR2 YYNGEE. The CDR3 DNA sequence: TGTGCCAGCAGCGTCTTCGGGGGGACTAGCGGCCATACGCAGTATTTT. It translates to CASSVFGGTSGHTQYF.

J is TRBJ1-2 and V is TRBV28; the D gene is possibly TRBD1 (5 bases). Trimming cost V 6 bases and J 4 bases, with 18 bases left between them. Per the germline V gene, CDR1 is MDHEN and CDR2 is SYDVKM. This CDR3 has 15 amino acids. CDR3: CASSPAGVRGYGYTF. The CDR3 DNA reads as TGTGCCAGCAGCCCCGCGGGGGTGCGGGGCTATGGCTACACCTTC.

This chain uses TRBV7-9 with TRBJ2-3, with D possibly being TRBD2 (6 bases). The germline V gene has CDR1 SEHNR and CDR2 FQNEAQ (reference sequence). Trimming shortened V by 6 bases and J by 3 bases, and 10 bases separated the two germline ends. The CDR3 consists of 13 residues. The CDR3 sequence: CASSRRATDTQYF. DNA of the CDR3: TGTGCCAGCAGTCGGAGGGCAACAGATACGCAGTATTTT.

J is TRBJ2-1 and V is TRBV9, with 10 bases matching TRBD2. CDR3 length equals 15 residues. The germline V gene encodes CDR1 SGDLS and CDR2 YYNGEE. V lost 1 base, J lost 9 bases, and 7 bases stayed unmatched. Here the CDR3 DNA reads TGTGCCAGCAGCGTAACGCTAGCGGGAGTTGTTGAGCAGTTCTTC. Translated, it gives CASSVTLAGVVEQFF.

This chain connects TRBV5-1 to TRBJ2-3; TRBD2 agrees at 8 bases. V dropped 0 bases and J dropped 1; count of bases not matched to a gene: 4. The germline V gene encodes CDR1 SGHRS and CDR2 YFSETQ. CDR3 length equals 16 residues. CDR3 amino acids: CASSLGTSRGTDTQYF. The CDR3 DNA reads as TGCGCCAGCAGCTTGGGGACTAGCAGGGGCACAGATACGCAGTATTTT.

This clone was counted at least ten times. The chain couples TRBV21-1 to TRBJ2-7; TRBD2, as called in the table, went unchecked against the DNA. TRBV21-1 is given as a pseudogene. CDR3 size: 16 residues. CDR3 amino acids: CASSIRWTSGGQSEYF. DNA of the CDR3: TGTGCCAGCAGCATAAGATGGACTAGCGGGGGACAATCGGAGTACTTC.

The CDR3 protein is CASSAGGTATRDTGELFF. The CDR3 region has the DNA TGTGCCAGCAGCGCCGGAGGGACTGCCACGCGCGACACCGGGGAGCTGTTTTTT. The V call is TRBV11-3, the J call TRBJ2-2; D is perhaps TRBD2 (6 bases). The CDR3 is made up of 18 amino acids. Trimming pared 5 bases from V and 3 bases from J, leaving 22 bases between. Per the germline V gene, CDR1 is SGHNT and CDR2 is YENEEA.

The chain combines TRBV4-2 with TRBJ2-5, with 10 bases matching TRBD2. The CDR3 contains 15 residues. The ends lost 4 bases at V and 5 bases at J; junction bases unmatched: 7. The germline V gene encodes CDR1 LGHNA and CDR2 YNFKEQ. The CDR3 DNA reads as TGTGCCAGCAGCCCCTCTAGCGGGAGTAGGGAGACCCAGTACTTC. This sequence encodes CASSPSSGSRETQYF.

This clone was recorded only once. Other DNA sequences in the same sample also yield this CDR3. The V gene is TRBV11-3, the J gene TRBJ2-3; the D is unclear. The length of the CDR3 is 14 residues. Germline V gives CDR1 SGHNT, CDR2 YENEEA. The V and J ends lost 1 base and 4 bases respectively, with 9 bases between them. In DNA, the CDR3 is TGTGCCAGCAGCTTAGGACCTGGGGCAGATACGCAGTATTTT. The encoded protein is CASSLGPGADTQYF.

J is TRBJ1-5 and V is TRBV6-5; 7 bases are a match to TRBD1. The length of the CDR3 is 12 residues. V lost 8 bases and J lost 7; bases outside the gene matches: 5. Germline CDR1 reads MNHEY; CDR2 reads SVGAGI. In nucleotides, the CDR3 is TGTGCCAGCGGGGACAGCAGACAGCCCCAGCATTTT. Its protein product is CASGDSRQPQHF.

The chain uses TRBV10-3 and TRBJ1-5; D call uncertain. Germline-derived CDR1 and CDR2 are ENHRY and SYGVKD. Trimming cost V 1 base and J 7 bases, with 5 bases left between them. The CDR3 loop spans 12 amino acids. The CDR3 spells CAISEYPQPQHF. The CDR3 DNA reads TGTGCCATCAGTGAGTACCCCCAGCCCCAGCATTTT.